A selection of T cell receptor beta chains follows, all from one sample in a study of shared clonotypes between healthy human individuals. Sequencing used immunoSEQ multiplex PCR; TCRdb keeps in-frame clones, though not all of them. The sample shows 950,000 to 1,300,000 clones, around 74% of them seen only once. Material: memory CD4+ T cells sorted from blood. Every receptor here comes from a young man in good health. Each CDR3 is given with its conserved first and last residue. The order of the fields is CDR3 length, J gene, clone size, D gene, V gene, CDR3 protein, CDR3 DNA. The D gene is left open where the match is weak. Size tells how often a clone was seen (once, few, many) or the class of an expanded clone, and some rows leave it out.

13	TRBJ2-3	.	.	TRBV6-5	CASTIPSGRKQYF	TGTGCCAGCACCATCCCCTCGGGGCGGAAGCAGTATTTT
15	TRBJ2-5	.	TRBD2	TRBV10-1	CASSESNSGAETQYF	TGCGCCAGCAGTGAGTCGAATAGCGGGGCAGAGACCCAGTACTTC
13	TRBJ2-1	.	.	TRBV18	CASSPSSSNEQFF	TGTGCCAGCTCACCTTCTAGCTCCAATGAGCAGTTCTTC
16	TRBJ1-6	few	TRBD1	TRBV5-6	CASSLGQNTYNSPLHF	TGTGCCAGCAGCCTGGGACAGAACACCTATAATTCACCCCTCCACTTT
13	TRBJ2-5	many	.	TRBV16	CASSPPRRETQYF	TGTGCCAGCAGCCCTCCCAGGCGGGAGACCCAGTACTTC
15	TRBJ2-3	.	TRBD2	TRBV2	CASTSGTRVSDTQYF	TGTGCCAGCACAAGCGGGACTCGGGTCTCCGATACGCAGTATTTT
15	TRBJ2-1	once	TRBD1	TRBV11-3	CASSRQGRGGYEQFF	TGTGCCAGCAGCCGACAGGGAAGGGGTGGTTATGAGCAGTTCTTC
15	TRBJ1-2	.	.	TRBV11-2	CASSLHLGGGEGYTF	TGTGCCAGCAGCTTACACCTCGGGGGTGGTGAAGGCTACACCTTC
13	TRBJ1-2	.	.	TRBV5-6	CASSFRGDYGYTF	TGTGCCAGCAGCTTCCGGGGTGACTATGGCTACACCTTC
13	TRBJ1-1	.	.	TRBV6-5	CASKSRVNTEAFF	TGTGCCAGCAAATCCAGGGTGAACACTGAAGCTTTCTTT
16	TRBJ2-1	.	TRBD1	TRBV5-1	CASSLSTGSSYNEQFF	TGCGCCAGCAGCTTGTCGACAGGGAGCTCCTACAATGAGCAGTTCTTC
14	TRBJ2-7	.	.	TRBV11-2	CASSLEGGPYEQYF	TGTGCCAGCAGCTTAGAAGGAGGGCCCTACGAGCAGTACTTC
16	TRBJ2-7	.	.	TRBV9	CASSVSLGSEIYEQYF	TGTGCCAGCAGCGTATCCCTCGGATCGGAGATCTACGAGCAGTACTTC
14	TRBJ2-1	.	TRBD2	TRBV2	CASSRTSFFNEQFF	TGTGCCAGCAGCCGGACTAGCTTCTTCAATGAGCAGTTCTTC
13	TRBJ2-1	.	.	TRBV6-5	CASSAGLRNEQFF	TGTGCCAGCAGTGCGGGACTCCGTAATGAGCAGTTCTTC
13	TRBJ2-7	.	.	TRBV5-1	CASSLDPTGEQYF	TGCGCCAGCAGCTTGGACCCGACTGGCGAGCAGTACTTC
14	TRBJ2-1	.	.	TRBV7-2	CASSPKGSHNEQFF	TGTGCCAGCAGCCCGAAGGGGTCACACAATGAGCAGTTCTTC
15	TRBJ1-4	once	TRBD1	TRBV18	CASSVQGAGFEKLFF	TGTGCCAGCTCAGTACAGGGGGCCGGATTTGAAAAACTGTTTTTT
13	TRBJ1-1	many	.	TRBV7-9	CASSLDGGTEAFF	TGTGCCAGCAGCTTAGATGGGGGAACTGAAGCTTTCTTT
15	TRBJ2-5	.	TRBD1	TRBV10-3	CAISESPGGQETQYF	TGTGCCATCAGTGAGTCGCCAGGGGGCCAAGAGACCCAGTACTTC
13	TRBJ2-5	.	.	TRBV28	CASSTAGPQTQYF	TGTGCCAGCTCTACGGCGGGACCTCAGACCCAGTACTTC
17	TRBJ2-3	.	TRBD2	TRBV4-3	CASSQSTRGLGTDTQYF	TGCGCCAGCAGCCAATCTACACGTGGACTAGGCACAGATACGCAGTATTTT
15	TRBJ2-7	.	TRBD1	TRBV6-6	CASMLTGGVSHEQYF	TGTGCCAGCATGTTGACAGGGGGTGTCTCTCATGAGCAGTACTTC
15	TRBJ2-1	.	TRBD2	TRBV5-1	CASSWSGRSNNEQFF	TGCGCCAGCAGCTGGAGCGGGAGATCTAACAATGAGCAGTTCTTC
15	TRBJ1-1	.	.	TRBV4-3	CASSQEHRWDTEAFF	TGCGCCAGCAGCCAAGAACACAGGTGGGACACTGAAGCTTTCTTT
14	TRBJ1-4	.	TRBD1	TRBV28	CASLGTVASEKLFF	TGTGCCAGTCTCGGGACAGTGGCCTCTGAAAAACTGTTTTTT
17	TRBJ1-6	.	.	TRBV5-1	CASSPNPQGSGNSPLHF	TGCGCCAGCAGCCCCAACCCACAGGGTTCGGGTAATTCACCCCTCCACTTT
13	TRBJ2-7	.	.	TRBV5-1	CASSVEGGYEQYF	TGCGCCAGCAGCGTGGAAGGGGGTTACGAGCAGTACTTC
14	TRBJ1-5	.	TRBD1	TRBV28	CATAPGDRGQPQHF	TGTGCCACAGCCCCAGGGGACAGGGGTCAGCCCCAGCATTTT
14	TRBJ2-7	once	.	TRBV11-2	CASSLEGPRSEQYF	TGTGCCAGCAGCTTAGAGGGCCCCAGGTCCGAGCAGTACTTC
14	TRBJ1-5	few	.	TRBV15	CATSIGVRDQPQHF	TGTGCCACCAGCATCGGGGTTAGGGATCAGCCCCAGCATTTT
15	TRBJ1-2	few	TRBD1	TRBV2	CASTLNRQGSSGYTF	TGTGCCAGCACTCTTAACAGACAGGGTTCCAGTGGCTACACCTTC
13	TRBJ1-5	.	.	TRBV6-6	CASSGTSDQPQHF	TGTGCCAGCAGCGGGACGTCCGATCAGCCCCAGCATTTT
14	TRBJ2-7	.	.	TRBV28	CASSFRRSSYEQYF	TGTGCCAGCAGTTTTCGGAGGAGCTCCTACGAGCAGTACTTC
15	TRBJ1-4	.	.	TRBV5-8	CASSLAIGAGEKLFF	TGTGCCAGCAGCTTGGCCATTGGGGCTGGGGAAAAACTGTTTTTT
14	TRBJ2-4	.	.	TRBV29-1	CSVEGAGPKNIQYF	TGCAGCGTTGAAGGAGCGGGCCCCAAAAACATTCAGTACTTC
12	TRBJ1-2	.	.	TRBV2	CASQDSNYGYTF	TGTGCCAGCCAGGACAGTAACTATGGCTACACCTTC
14	TRBJ2-5	few	.	TRBV10-3	CAISDGRVGETQYF	TGTGCCATCAGTGACGGACGGGTCGGGGAGACCCAGTACTTC
14	TRBJ2-5	many	.	TRBV19	CASSTPAVQETQYF	TGTGCCAGTAGTACCCCAGCGGTCCAAGAGACCCAGTACTTC
12	TRBJ2-5	few	TRBD2	TRBV7-2	CASSLGGGTQYF	TGTGCCAGCAGCTTAGGGGGGGGGACCCAGTACTTC
16	TRBJ2-1	.	.	TRBV11-2	CASSPEGGKGYNEQFF	TGTGCCAGCAGCCCCGAGGGCGGCAAGGGTTACAATGAGCAGTTCTTC
15	TRBJ2-1	.	TRBD2	TRBV5-1	CASSSLAGAYNEQFF	TGCGCCAGCAGCTCCCTAGCGGGGGCCTACAATGAGCAGTTCTTC
15	TRBJ1-5	once	TRBD1	TRBV6-6	CASRAGGLSNQPQHF	TGTGCCAGCAGAGCAGGGGGCCTGAGCAATCAGCCCCAGCATTTT
17	TRBJ2-5	.	.	TRBV11-3	CASSLGIGGPERETQYF	TGTGCCAGCAGCTTAGGTATTGGCGGTCCAGAGAGAGAGACCCAGTACTTC
14	TRBJ1-1	.	.	TRBV6-5	CASSYSIQHTEAFF	TGTGCCAGCAGTTACTCGATACAGCACACTGAAGCTTTCTTT
15	TRBJ1-6	once	.	TRBV7-9	CASSPSTGRNSPLHF	TGTGCCAGCAGCCCCTCAACAGGGAGAAATTCACCCCTCCACTTT
11	TRBJ2-2	.	.	TRBV10-2	CASMTPRELFF	TGCGCCAGCATGACCCCCCGGGAGCTGTTTTTT
14	TRBJ2-7	.	.	TRBV2	CASLLEASSYEQYF	TGTGCCAGCCTACTCGAGGCCAGCTCCTACGAGCAGTACTTC
13	TRBJ2-7	.	TRBD1	TRBV7-2	CASSAGQGSGQYF	TGTGCCAGCAGCGCGGGACAGGGATCGGGGCAGTACTTC
12	TRBJ1-3	.	.	TRBV2	CASTREGNTIYF	TGTGCCAGCACCAGGGAAGGAAACACCATATATTTT
16	TRBJ2-3	.	.	TRBV27	CASSPYLAFRTDTQYF	TGTGCCAGCAGTCCATATCTAGCTTTCCGCACAGATACGCAGTATTTT
15	TRBJ2-3	.	.	TRBV2	CASQDSGLTTDTQYF	TGTGCCAGCCAAGACTCAGGCCTCACCACAGATACGCAGTATTTT
15	TRBJ2-3	.	.	TRBV11-3	CASSGGLLSTDTQYF	TGTGCCAGCAGCGGGGGACTCTTAAGCACAGATACGCAGTATTTT
13	TRBJ2-5	.	.	TRBV30	CAWTRPLGETQYF	TGTGCCTGGACGAGACCCCTTGGAGAGACCCAGTACTTC
15	TRBJ2-4	once	TRBD1	TRBV6-1	CASSEPGQGSNIQYF	TGTGCCAGCAGTGAACCGGGACAGGGTTCGAACATTCAGTACTTC
14	TRBJ2-3	.	.	TRBV5-4	CASSIGGGTDTQYF	TGTGCCAGCAGCATCGGAGGTGGAACAGATACGCAGTATTTT
14	TRBJ1-2	.	.	TRBV6-5	CASSPGTPVGGYTF	TGTGCCAGCAGCCCCGGGACCCCAGTTGGAGGCTACACCTTC
16	TRBJ2-2	.	.	TRBV18	CASSPPNRRDAGELFF	TGTGCCAGCTCACCACCGAATCGGCGCGACGCCGGGGAGCTGTTTTTT
16	TRBJ2-2	.	.	TRBV12-5	CASGLVLGRTTGELFF	TGTGCTAGTGGTTTGGTACTAGGCAGGACCACCGGGGAGCTGTTTTTT